Each of the 20 T cell receptor beta chains below was sequenced from the same sample in a study of OX40 agonist ivuxolimab in advanced cancers. Libraries were built with the immunoSEQ multiplex PCR assay. TCRdb stores this immuneACCESS table with in-frame sequences only. Part of the clones is absent; in the studies checked, under half of the shortfall reflects unresolved V genes, and no reason is known for the rest. The sample table holds about 31,000 clones, of which 75% to 90% were seen once. The ten largest clones represent approximately 31% of the sample. The material sequenced was CD4+ or CD8+ T cells sorted from blood, taken in a trial of the OX40 agonist ivuxolimab. All receptors derive from an adult with an advanced solid tumor such as melanoma, head and neck, liver or kidney cancer.

Sample share makes this clone medium-sized. The chain joins TRBV4-1 to TRBJ1-2; D may be TRBD1 (5 bases). V was cut by 0 bases and J by 3 bases, with 17 bases left in between. The CDR3 sequence is 17 residues long. Looked up from germline, CDR1 is MGHRA and CDR2 is YSYEKL. CDR3 region: CASSQDWFWGPYYGYTF. The DNA for the CDR3 is TGCGCCAGCAGCCAAGATTGGTTCTGGGGCCCGTACTATGGCTACACCTTC.

This sequence joins TRBV27 and TRBJ2-3; D uncertain. V was trimmed by 7 bases and J by 5 bases, leaving 7 bases between them. From germline, CDR1 is MNHEY and CDR2 SMNVEV (reference sequence). The CDR3 consists of 11 residues. This CDR3 is CASTERDTQYF. CDR3 nucleotides: TGTGCCAGCACCGAGAGAGATACGCAGTATTTT.

This chain joins TRBV9 and TRBJ2-7, with no clear D. The V end lost 3 bases, the J end lost 2 bases, and 12 bases lay between the germline ends. There are 14 residues in the CDR3. Germline V gene lookup returns CDR1 SGDLS and CDR2 YYNGEE. CDR3 coding DNA: TGTGCCAGCAGCGGGTTCATAGCCCCCTACGAGCAGTACTTC. Protein product: CASSGFIAPYEQYF.

The chain uses TRBV2 and TRBJ2-2, with unresolved D. This CDR3 has 14 residues. Germline lookup yields CDR1 SNHLY and CDR2 FYNNEI. Trimming cost V 7 bases and J 2 bases, with 11 bases left between them. The CDR3: CASNDLANTGELFF. The CDR3 DNA is TGTGCCAGCAATGACCTGGCCAACACCGGGGAGCTGTTTTTT.

In this sample, this clone turned up once. This sequence joins TRBV25-1 and TRBJ2-3; D possibly matches TRBD1 or TRBD2 (5 bases each). This CDR3 contains 13 residues. CDR1 is MGHDK and CDR2 is SYGVNS in the germline V gene. Between the trimmed V and J ends, which lost 4 bases and 9 bases, there was a span of 14 bases. This CDR3 reads CASSGRDLKTQYF. CDR3 DNA sequence: TGTGCCAGCAGTGGAAGGGACCTAAAGACGCAGTATTTT.

The table lists this clone with a count of one. The gene calls are TRBV4-1 and TRBJ1-1; no definite D call. The V end lost 6 bases, the J end lost 5 bases, and 10 bases lay between the germline ends. The CDR3 loop spans 12 amino acids. CDR1 and CDR2 (germline): MGHRA, YSYEKL. CDR3 sequence reads: CASRDLETEAFF. The CDR3 DNA sequence: TGCGCCAGCAGGGACCTAGAGACTGAAGCTTTCTTT.

The chain uses TRBV6-5 and TRBJ2-7, with TRBD2 matching 11 bases. V dropped 4 bases and J dropped 2; count of bases not matched to a gene: 4. Per the germline V gene, CDR1 is MNHEY and CDR2 is SVGAGI. CDR3 length: 15 residues. The CDR3 reads CASSSTSGVAYEQYF. CDR3 sequence (DNA): TGTGCCAGCAGTTCGACTAGCGGGGTGGCCTACGAGCAGTACTTC.

This sequence joins TRBV10-2 and TRBJ1-2; perhaps TRBD1 as D (5 bases). Per germline, CDR1 WSHSY and CDR2 SAAADI. The CDR3 loop spans 14 amino acids. V lost 5 bases, J lost 6 bases, and 16 bases lay in between. The CDR3 DNA reads TGCGCCAGCAGTTCCGGGACGGACGAACATGGCTACACCTTC. It encodes CASSSGTDEHGYTF.

The rearrangement links TRBV29-1 to TRBJ1-1, with D maybe TRBD1 (6 bases). The CDR3 sequence is 15 residues long. The V and J ends lost 5 bases and 1 base respectively, with 17 bases between them. CDR1 SQVTM and CDR2 ANQGSEA come from the germline V gene. The CDR3 region has the DNA TGCAGCGTTACTCTGGACAGAGGGCCGAACACTGAAGCTTTCTTT. Translating it yields CSVTLDRGPNTEAFF. Looking up the rest from reference TRBV29-1 and TRBJ1-1 gives the full variable domain: SAVISQKPSRDICQRGTSLTIQCQVDSQVTMMFWYRQQPGQSLTLIATANQGSEATYESGFVIDKFPISRPNLTFSTLTVSNMSPEDSSIYLCSVTLDRGPNTEAFFGQGTRLTVV.

The V call is TRBV29-1, the J call TRBJ2-3, with D tentatively TRBD1 or TRBD2 (5 bases each). The V end was cut by 2 bases, the J end by 0 bases, with 15 bases between. CDR1 SQVTM and CDR2 ANQGSEA come from the germline V gene. CDR3 length: 16 amino acids. CDR3 nucleotides: TGCAGCGTTGAATTTGGGGGAAGGTTTAGCACAGATACGCAGTATTTT. It yields the protein CSVEFGGRFSTDTQYF.

A single count supports this clone. The CDR3 region is CASSPDGDTQYF. CDR3 DNA: TGTGCCAGCAGTCCCGACGGTGATACGCAGTATTTT. The rearrangement uses TRBV7-2 and TRBJ2-3; D remains ambiguous. Germline-derived CDR1 and CDR2 are SGHTA and FQGNSA. Trimming shortened V by 6 bases and J by 6 bases, and 10 bases separated the two germline ends. The length of the CDR3 is 12 residues.

The CDR3, as DNA: TGTGCCAGCAGTTTGTCCTGGACTAGCGGGTCCTCCTACAATGAGCAGTTCTTC. The encoded protein is CASSLSWTSGSSYNEQFF. V usage is TRBV28 and J usage is TRBJ2-1; 11 positions agree with TRBD2. Trimming removed 3 bases from V and 0 bases from J; junction bases left unmatched: 7. This CDR3 spans 18 amino acids. CDR1 and CDR2 from the germline V gene are MDHEN and SYDVKM. The full variable domain, with the rest looked up from reference TRBV28 and TRBJ2-1, is DVKVTQSSRYLVKRTGEKVFLECVQDMDHENMFWYRQDPGLGLRLIYFSYDVKMKEKGDIPEGYSVSREKKERFSLILESASTNQTSMYLCASSLSWTSGSSYNEQFFGPGTRLTVL.

V is TRBV2 and J is TRBJ1-5, with TRBD1 as a possible D gene (5 bases). Per germline, CDR1 SNHLY and CDR2 FYNNEI. Trimming stripped 8 bases from V and 0 bases from J, with 17 bases between. The CDR3 length is 16 residues. The CDR3 DNA reads as TGTGCCAGCTCGGGGGTCCGGGGAAATAGCAATCAGCCCCAGCATTTT. This translates into CASSGVRGNSNQPQHF.

This sequence joins TRBV2 and TRBJ2-7; 8 bases are a match to TRBD2. The junction had 8 bases not matched to a gene; V was cut back by 2 bases and J by 2 bases. Germline V gene data show CDR1 as SNHLY and CDR2 as FYNNEI. This CDR3 is built from 16 residues. CDR3 sequence: CASSERGGTLPYEQYF. CDR3 coding DNA: TGTGCCAGCAGTGAACGGGGGGGAACTCTTCCCTACGAGCAGTACTTC.

This clone showed up just a few times. V gene TRBV7-6 combines with J gene TRBJ2-7; no clear D gene. The V gene's germline CDR1 is SGHVS and CDR2 FNYEAQ. The CDR3 runs 13 residues. The V end was cut by 6 bases, the J end by 3 bases, with 12 bases between. This CDR3 is CASRDGRSYEQYF. The CDR3 coding sequence is TGTGCCAGCAGGGATGGACGGAGCTACGAGCAGTACTTC.

The rearrangement joins TRBV4-1 to TRBJ2-1; D gene ambiguous. The CDR3 loop spans 13 amino acids. The germline gives CDR1 MGHRA, CDR2 YSYEKL. Trimming took off 4 bases at V and 3 bases at J, with 7 bases between the two ends. The CDR3 protein is CASSLGRYNEQFF. The CDR3 DNA reads TGCGCCAGCAGCCTCGGACGCTACAATGAGCAGTTCTTC.

The V gene is TRBV5-6, the J gene TRBJ2-5, with D perhaps TRBD2 (5 bases). Germline V gene data show CDR1 as SGHDT and CDR2 as YYEEEE. CDR3 size: 15 residues. V dropped 0 bases and J dropped 10 bases, with 19 bases sitting between them. The chain's CDR3 is CASSLGRTHGDGQYF. In nucleotides, the CDR3 is TGTGCCAGCAGCTTGGGAAGGACTCATGGGGATGGCCAGTACTTC.

This chain links TRBV5-1 with TRBJ2-7; 7 bases line up with TRBD1. Looked up from germline, CDR1 is SGHRS and CDR2 is YFSETQ. Unmatched junction bases numbered 2, after V lost 3 bases and J lost 2 bases. CDR3 length: 13 residues. The CDR3 protein is CASSWGTAYEQYF. CDR3 DNA: TGCGCCAGCAGCTGGGGGACAGCCTACGAGCAGTACTTC.

The rearrangement joins TRBV18 to TRBJ1-2, with 8 bases that match TRBD1. Germline CDR1 reads KGHSH; CDR2 reads LQKENI. The CDR3 sequence is 14 residues long. Losses at the gene ends were 3 bases for V and 4 bases for J; bases not matched to a gene: 4. Here the CDR3 reads CASSPGDRFYGYTF. The CDR3 DNA reads TGTGCCAGCTCACCTGGGGACAGGTTCTATGGCTACACCTTC.

The chain joins TRBV16 to TRBJ2-1; D is uncertain. The CDR3 is 13 amino acids. Germline V gene lookup returns CDR1 KGHSY and CDR2 FQNENV. Deletions cut 2 bases from V and 3 bases from J, with 5 bases between. The CDR3 reads CASSQSNYNEQFF. The CDR3 DNA sequence: TGTGCCAGCAGCCAAAGCAACTACAATGAGCAGTTCTTC. Full variable domain (missing parts from reference TRBV16 and TRBJ2-1): GEEVAQTPKHLVRGEGQKAKLYCAPIKGHSYVFWYQQVLKNEFKFLISFQNENVFDETGMPKERFSAKCLPNSPCSLEIQATKLEDSAVYFCASSQSNYNEQFFGPGTRLTVL.